The T cell receptor (beta chain) described here comes from a study of OX40 agonist ivuxolimab in advanced cancers. Profiling relied on immunoSEQ multiplex PCR, and the TCRdb table lists in-frame clones only, not all of them. The sample gives about 45,000 clones, 65% to 90% of which show up once; roughly 2.5% is in the top ten. CDR1 and CDR2 (germline): SGHTA, FQGNSA. The J segment lost 2 bases and the V segment lost 1 base, leaving 1 base of the junction unmatched. The CDR3 spans 15 residues. Blood samples were obtained at baseline, cycle 4 day 1, and cycle 7 day 1. The sequence derives from an adult with an advanced solid tumor such as melanoma, head and neck, liver or kidney cancer. The chain uses TRBV7-2 and TRBJ2-5, with 10 bases lining up with TRBD2. The sequenced sample was CD4+ or CD8+ T cells sorted from blood, obtained in a trial of the OX40 agonist ivuxolimab. CDR3 coding DNA: TGTGCCAGCAGCTTAGGGACTAGCGGACAAGAGACCCAGTACTTC. This codes for CASSLGTSGQETQYF.